This T cell receptor beta chain came from a study of graft-versus-host responses after intestinal transplantation. Study-wide background: Recipients had multivisceral, liver-intestinal, or isolated intestinal transplants.

The repertoire was sequenced with immunoSEQ multiplex PCR; TCRdb's copy has only in-frame clones and lacks some. The sample comprises some 9,600 clones, over 75% of which are singletons, and 9.9% rests with the top ten. The CDR3 length is 14 residues. In germline, CDR1 is SGHAT, CDR2 FQNNGV. Deletions cut 2 bases from V and 1 base from J, with 9 bases between. Sequences were derived from PBMCs, sampled about 240 days after intestinal transplant. The TCR comes from a human patient who received an intestinal transplant, so some T cells may come from the graft donor. The chain recombines TRBV11-2 with TRBJ2-7; D remains ambiguous. Here the CDR3 reads CASSLSSWSYEQYF. The CDR3 region has the DNA TGTGCCAGCAGCTTATCTAGTTGGTCCTACGAGCAGTACTTC. The whole variable domain, remainder taken from reference TRBV11-2 and TRBJ2-7, is EAGVAQSPRYKIIEKRQSVAFWCNPISGHATLYWYQQILGQGPKLLIQFQNNGVVDDSQLPKDRFSAERLKGVDSTLKIQPAKLEDSAVYLCASSLSSWSYEQYFGPGTRLTVT.